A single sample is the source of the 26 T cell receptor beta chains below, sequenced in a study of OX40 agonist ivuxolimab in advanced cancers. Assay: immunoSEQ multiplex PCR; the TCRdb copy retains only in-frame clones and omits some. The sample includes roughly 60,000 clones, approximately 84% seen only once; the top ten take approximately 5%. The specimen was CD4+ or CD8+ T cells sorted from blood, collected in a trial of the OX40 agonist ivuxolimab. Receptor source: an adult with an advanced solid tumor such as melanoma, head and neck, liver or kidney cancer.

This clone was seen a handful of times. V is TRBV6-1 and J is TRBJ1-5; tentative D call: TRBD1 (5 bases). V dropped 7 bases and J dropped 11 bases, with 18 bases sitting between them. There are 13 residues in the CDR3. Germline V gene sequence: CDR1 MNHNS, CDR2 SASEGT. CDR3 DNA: TGTGCCAGCACCCGGGGGAGTTATTCGACCCAGCATTTT. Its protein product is CASTRGSYSTQHF.

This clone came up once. CDR3 sequence (DNA): TGTGCCTGGAGTGTACCCGGAGGCTTCAGCACAGATACGCAGTATTTT. This translates into CAWSVPGGFSTDTQYF. The chain joins TRBV30 to TRBJ2-3; tentatively, D is TRBD2 (5 bases). The CDR3 covers 16 residues. Trimming took 0 bases from V and 0 from J, leaving 13 bases between them. Germline values: CDR1 GTSNPN, CDR2 SVGIG (reference sequence).

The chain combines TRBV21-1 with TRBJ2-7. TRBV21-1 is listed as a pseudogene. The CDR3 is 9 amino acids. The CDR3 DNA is TGTGCCAGCAGCACCGGGGACTACTTC. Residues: CASSTGDYF.

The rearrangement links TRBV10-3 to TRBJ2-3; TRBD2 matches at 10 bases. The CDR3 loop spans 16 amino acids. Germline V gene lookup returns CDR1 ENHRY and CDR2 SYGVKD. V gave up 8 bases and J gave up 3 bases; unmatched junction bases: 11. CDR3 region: CAISGDTSGITDTQYF. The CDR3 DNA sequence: TGTGCCATCTCCGGGGATACTAGCGGGATTACAGATACGCAGTATTTT.

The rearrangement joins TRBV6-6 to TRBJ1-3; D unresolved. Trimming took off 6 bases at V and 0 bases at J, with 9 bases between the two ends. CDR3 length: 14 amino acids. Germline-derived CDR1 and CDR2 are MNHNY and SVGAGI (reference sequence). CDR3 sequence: CASRTGVSGNTIYF. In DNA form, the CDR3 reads TGTGCCAGCAGAACCGGAGTCTCTGGAAACACCATATATTTT.

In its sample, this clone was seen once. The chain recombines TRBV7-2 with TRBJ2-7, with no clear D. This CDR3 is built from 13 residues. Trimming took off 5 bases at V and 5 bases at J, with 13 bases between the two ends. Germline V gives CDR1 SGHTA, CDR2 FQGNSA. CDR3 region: CASSPPSKHEQYF. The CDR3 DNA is TGTGCCAGCAGCCCTCCTAGTAAACACGAGCAGTACTTC. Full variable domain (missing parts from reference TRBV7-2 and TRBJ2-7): GAGVSQSPSNKVTEKGKDVELRCDPISGHTALYWYRQSLGQGLEFLIYFQGNSAPDKSGLPSDRFSAERTGGSVSTLTIQRTQQEDSAVYLCASSPPSKHEQYFGPGTRLTVT.

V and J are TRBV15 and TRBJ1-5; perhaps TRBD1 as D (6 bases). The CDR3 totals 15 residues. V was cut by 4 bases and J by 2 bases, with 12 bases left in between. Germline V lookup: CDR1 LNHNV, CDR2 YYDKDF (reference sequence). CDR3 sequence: CATSKGTLGNQPQHF. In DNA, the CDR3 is TGTGCCACCAGCAAAGGGACACTTGGCAATCAGCCCCAGCATTTT.

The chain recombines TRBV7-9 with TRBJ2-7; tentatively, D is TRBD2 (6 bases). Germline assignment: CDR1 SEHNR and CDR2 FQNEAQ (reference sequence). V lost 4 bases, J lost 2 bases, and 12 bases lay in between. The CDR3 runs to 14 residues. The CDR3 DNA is TGTGCCAGCAGCTGGGGCGGGGTCGCCTACGAGCAGTACTTC. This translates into CASSWGGVAYEQYF.

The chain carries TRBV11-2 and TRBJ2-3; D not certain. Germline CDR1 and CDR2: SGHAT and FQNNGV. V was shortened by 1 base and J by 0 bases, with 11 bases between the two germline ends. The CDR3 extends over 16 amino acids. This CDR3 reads CASSLGTRPSTDTQYF. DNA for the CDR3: TGTGCCAGCAGCTTAGGGACCCGCCCTAGCACAGATACGCAGTATTTT.

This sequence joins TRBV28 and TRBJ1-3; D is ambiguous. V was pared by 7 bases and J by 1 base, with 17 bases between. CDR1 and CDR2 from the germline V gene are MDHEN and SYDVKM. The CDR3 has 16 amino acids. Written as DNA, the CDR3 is TGTGCCAGCAATTCATACTCGAGAACTTCTGGAAACACCATATATTTT. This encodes CASNSYSRTSGNTIYF.

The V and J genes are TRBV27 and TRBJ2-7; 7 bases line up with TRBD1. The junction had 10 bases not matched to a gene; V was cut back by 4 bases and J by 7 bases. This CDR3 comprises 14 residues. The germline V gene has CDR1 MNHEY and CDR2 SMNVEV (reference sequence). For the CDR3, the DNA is TGTGCCAGCAGTTCCTCCAACAGGGGTGAAGAGCAGTACTTC. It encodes CASSSSNRGEEQYF.

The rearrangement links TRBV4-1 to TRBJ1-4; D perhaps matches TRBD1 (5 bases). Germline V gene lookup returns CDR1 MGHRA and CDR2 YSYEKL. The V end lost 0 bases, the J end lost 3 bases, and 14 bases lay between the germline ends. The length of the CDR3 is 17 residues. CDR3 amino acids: CASSQDHALGANEKLFF. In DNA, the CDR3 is TGCGCCAGCAGCCAAGATCATGCGCTAGGGGCTAATGAAAAACTGTTTTTT.

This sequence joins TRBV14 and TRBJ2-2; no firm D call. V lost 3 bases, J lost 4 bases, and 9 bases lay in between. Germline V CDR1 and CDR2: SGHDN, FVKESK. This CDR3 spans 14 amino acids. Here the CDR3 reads CASSHSPGTGELFF. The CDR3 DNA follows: TGTGCCAGCAGCCATTCGCCGGGCACCGGGGAGCTGTTTTTT.

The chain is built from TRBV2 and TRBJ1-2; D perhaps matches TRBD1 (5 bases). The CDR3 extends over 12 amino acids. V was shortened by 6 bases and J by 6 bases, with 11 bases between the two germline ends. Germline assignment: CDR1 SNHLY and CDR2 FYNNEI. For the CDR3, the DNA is TGTGCCAGCAGAAGGGGATCCGATGGCTACACCTTC. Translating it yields CASRRGSDGYTF. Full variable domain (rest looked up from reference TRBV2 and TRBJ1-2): EPEVTQTPSHQVTQMGQEVILRCVPISNHLYFYWYRQILGQKVEFLVSFYNNEISEKSEIFDDQFSVERPDGSNFTLKIRSTKLEDSAMYFCASRRGSDGYTFGSGTRLTVV.

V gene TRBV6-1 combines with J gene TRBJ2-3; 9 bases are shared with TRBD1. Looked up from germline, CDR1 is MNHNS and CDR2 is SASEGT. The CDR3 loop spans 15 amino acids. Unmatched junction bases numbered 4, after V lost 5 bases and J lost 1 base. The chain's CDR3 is CASSFTGGGTDTQYF. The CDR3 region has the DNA TGTGCCAGCAGTTTTACAGGGGGCGGCACAGATACGCAGTATTTT.

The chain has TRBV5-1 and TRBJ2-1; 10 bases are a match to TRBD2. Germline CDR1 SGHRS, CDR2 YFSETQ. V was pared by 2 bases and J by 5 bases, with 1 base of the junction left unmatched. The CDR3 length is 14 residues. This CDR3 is CASSLLAGNNEQFF. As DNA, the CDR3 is TGCGCCAGCAGCTTACTAGCGGGAAACAATGAGCAGTTCTTC.

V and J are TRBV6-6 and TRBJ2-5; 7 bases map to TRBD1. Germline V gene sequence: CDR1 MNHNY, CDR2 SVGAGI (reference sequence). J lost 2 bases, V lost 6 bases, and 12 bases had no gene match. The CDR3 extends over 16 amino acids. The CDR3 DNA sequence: TGTGCCAGCAGCCCACTGCTCGGGACAGCACAAGAGACCCAGTACTTC. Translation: CASSPLLGTAQETQYF.

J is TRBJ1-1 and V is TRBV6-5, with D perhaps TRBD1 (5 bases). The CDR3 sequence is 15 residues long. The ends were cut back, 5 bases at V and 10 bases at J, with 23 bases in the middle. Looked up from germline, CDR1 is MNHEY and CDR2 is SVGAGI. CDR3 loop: CASSPPGLSHLGAFF. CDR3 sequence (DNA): TGTGCCAGCAGTCCCCCGGGGCTCTCCCATTTGGGAGCTTTCTTT.

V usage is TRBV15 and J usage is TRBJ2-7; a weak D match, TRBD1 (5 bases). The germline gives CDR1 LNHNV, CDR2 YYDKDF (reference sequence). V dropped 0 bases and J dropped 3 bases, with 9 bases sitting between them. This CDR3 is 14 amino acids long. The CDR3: CATSRDTGNYEQYF. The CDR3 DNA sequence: TGTGCCACCAGCAGAGACACAGGAAACTACGAGCAGTACTTC.

CDR3 DNA sequence: TGTGCCAGCAGCTTAGTACAGGGGTACGGCTCCTACGAGCAGTACTTC. This codes for CASSLVQGYGSYEQYF. V and J are TRBV11-2 and TRBJ2-7, with 7 bases identical to TRBD1. Germline CDR1 SGHAT, CDR2 FQNNGV. Trimming at V came to 1 base and at J to 0 bases, leaving 6 bases not matched to a gene. This CDR3 is built from 16 residues.

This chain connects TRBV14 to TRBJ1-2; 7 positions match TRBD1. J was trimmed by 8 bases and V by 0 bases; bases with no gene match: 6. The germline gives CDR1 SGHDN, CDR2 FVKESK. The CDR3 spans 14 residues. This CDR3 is CASSQEVQGDGYTF. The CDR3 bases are TGTGCCAGCAGCCAAGAGGTCCAGGGGGACGGCTACACCTTC.

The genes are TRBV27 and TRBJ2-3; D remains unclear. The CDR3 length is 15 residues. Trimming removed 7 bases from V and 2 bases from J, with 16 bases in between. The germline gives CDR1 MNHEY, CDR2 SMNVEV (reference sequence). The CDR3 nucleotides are TGTGCCAGCACGTCAGGACCGAGAATCACAGATACGCAGTATTTT. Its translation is CASTSGPRITDTQYF.

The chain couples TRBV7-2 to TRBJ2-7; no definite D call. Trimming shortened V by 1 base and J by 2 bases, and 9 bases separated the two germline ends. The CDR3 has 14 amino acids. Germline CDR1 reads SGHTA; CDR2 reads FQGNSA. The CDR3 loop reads CASSLVGKAYEQYF. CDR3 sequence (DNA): TGTGCCAGCAGCTTAGTTGGGAAAGCCTACGAGCAGTACTTC.

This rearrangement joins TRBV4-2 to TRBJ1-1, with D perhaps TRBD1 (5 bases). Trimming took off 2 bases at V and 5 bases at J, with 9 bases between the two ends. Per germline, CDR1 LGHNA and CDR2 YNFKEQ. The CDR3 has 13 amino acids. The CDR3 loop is CASSQTWGTEAFF. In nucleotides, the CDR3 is TGTGCCAGCAGCCAAACCTGGGGGACTGAAGCTTTCTTT.

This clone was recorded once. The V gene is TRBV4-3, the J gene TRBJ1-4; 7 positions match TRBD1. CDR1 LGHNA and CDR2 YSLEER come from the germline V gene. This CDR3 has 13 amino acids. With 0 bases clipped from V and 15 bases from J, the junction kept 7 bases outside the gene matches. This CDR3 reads CASSQDRQGLVFF. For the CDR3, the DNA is TGCGCCAGCAGCCAAGATCGACAGGGTCTAGTGTTTTTT.

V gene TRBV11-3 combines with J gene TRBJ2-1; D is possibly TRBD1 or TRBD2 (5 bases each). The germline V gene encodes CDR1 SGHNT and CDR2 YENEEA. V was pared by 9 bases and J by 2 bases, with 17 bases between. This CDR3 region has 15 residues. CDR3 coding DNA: TGTGCCAGTTCCTTTGGGACGTTCGCCTACAATGAGCAGTTCTTC. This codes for CASSFGTFAYNEQFF.